A selection of T cell receptor beta chains follows, all from one sample in a study of cytomegalovirus exposure and HLA in healthy donors. The method was immunoSEQ multiplex PCR; TCRdb's version includes in-frame clones alone and lacks a portion of them. Of fewer than 150,000 clones in the sample, under 85% are singletons; the top ten hold 3.1%. Sequenced sample: PBMCs. The receptors were gathered from a man aged 25 to 40 in good health and CMV-seronegative. Both conserved end residues are part of each CDR3. The D gene is left open where the match is weak. Part of the rows lack a size; the others show once, few, many or a class for expanded clones.

size,V,J,D,DNA,CDR3
.,TRBV27,TRBJ2-1,TRBD2,TGTGCCAGCAGTTCCTTAGCGGGAGGGCCGGATGAGCAGTTCTTC,CASSSLAGGPDEQFF
once,TRBV27,TRBJ1-4,.,TGTGCCAGCTGGTCCGGAGGGCCATTACATGAAAAACTGTTTTTT,CASWSGGPLHEKLFF
.,TRBV27,TRBJ2-5,TRBD1,TGTGCCAGCACCACCACAGGGGGCGGGGGTGAGACCCAGTACTTC,CASTTTGGGGETQYF
.,TRBV27,TRBJ2-2,.,TGTGCCAGCAGTTTAGGTGTGGTAGTCGGCGGCACCGGGGAGCTGTTTTTT,CASSLGVVVGGTGELFF
.,TRBV7-9,TRBJ2-7,.,TGTGCCAGCAGCTTAGCACAGGGACCCTACGAGCAGTACTTC,CASSLAQGPYEQYF
.,TRBV18,TRBJ2-3,.,TGTGCCAGCTCACCCGGGGGTTTTGGTGCAGATACGCAGTATTTT,CASSPGGFGADTQYF
few,TRBV4-2,TRBJ2-5,.,TGTGCCAGCAGCCCGCTAGCGAGGGAAGAGACCCAGTACTTC,CASSPLAREETQYF
few,TRBV4-2,TRBJ2-7,.,TGTGCCAGCAGCCAAGTAGCAAGTAACTCCTACGAGCAGTACTTC,CASSQVASNSYEQYF
few,TRBV5-1,TRBJ2-2,TRBD2,TGCGCCAGCAAGTGGGGGGGCACCGGGGAGCTGTTTTTT,CASKWGGTGELFF
.,TRBV25-1,TRBJ2-7,.,TGTGCCAGCAGTGAATTTTACAGTCCCTACGAGCAGTACTTC,CASSEFYSPYEQYF
.,TRBV29-1,TRBJ1-4,TRBD1,TGCAGCGTTGAAGAGGGACAGGGGGGCGATGAAAAACTGTTTTTT,CSVEEGQGGDEKLFF
once,TRBV6-4,TRBJ1-1,.,TGTGCCAGCAGACCAAGGGGGGGGAACACTGAAGCTTTCTTT,CASRPRGGNTEAFF
few,TRBV28,TRBJ1-3,TRBD1,TGTGCCAGCAGTTTACCGGGACAGGGGGCTCGAAACACCATATATTTT,CASSLPGQGARNTIYF
.,TRBV11-2,TRBJ1-3,.,TGTGCCAGCAGCTTGGGCTACAGGGTTGGAAACACCATATATTTT,CASSLGYRVGNTIYF
.,TRBV5-1,TRBJ2-7,TRBD1,TGCGCCAGACAGGGTCGAAGCCTGAACTCCGGGACAGCCCCATACGAGCAGTACTTC,CARQGRSLNSGTAPYEQYF
.,TRBV6-1,TRBJ2-5,.,TGTGCCAGCAGTCTGGCCGGCGGTGTTAAGACCCAGTACTTC,CASSLAGGVKTQYF
.,TRBV7-9,TRBJ2-7,TRBD1,TGTGCCAGCGGGACAGGGCGCTACGAGCAGTACTTC,CASGTGRYEQYF
.,TRBV27,TRBJ2-3,TRBD2,TGTGCCAGCAGCAAACTAGCGGGAGTTGCAGATACGCAGTATTTT,CASSKLAGVADTQYF
.,TRBV18,TRBJ2-5,.,TGTGCCAGCTCACCACGTCTGTTCCAAGAGACCCAGTACTTC,CASSPRLFQETQYF
.,TRBV9,TRBJ2-1,.,TGTGCCAGCAGCCCCCCTAGACGTTACAATGAGCAGTTCTTC,CASSPPRRYNEQFF
.,TRBV27,TRBJ1-1,.,TGTGCCAGCAGTTTAGATGCCAGGGGAAACACTGAAGCTTTCTTT,CASSLDARGNTEAFF
.,TRBV28,TRBJ2-1,TRBD2,TGTGCCAGCAGGGTAGGCGGGAGAGAGGGTGAGCAGTTCTTC,CASRVGGREGEQFF
.,TRBV6-9,TRBJ2-7,.,TGTGCCAGGGGGAGCGAGCAGTACTTC,CARGSEQYF
once,TRBV4-1,TRBJ1-3,.,TGCGCCAGCAGCCACCCAGAGGCCTCTGGAAACACCATATATTTT,CASSHPEASGNTIYF
.,TRBV10-1,TRBJ1-5,.,TGCCCATACCATTACTGTAGGCCCGGGGGCAATCAGCCCCAGCATTTT,CPYHYCRPGGNQPQHF
few,TRBV4-3,TRBJ1-4,.,TGCGCCAGCAGCCAAGATCGAAACAGATATAATGAAAAACTGTTTTTT,CASSQDRNRYNEKLFF
few,TRBV5-1,TRBJ2-1,.,TGCGCCAGCAGCTTGGAGCCAGGGTGGGGAAATGAGCAGTTCTTC,CASSLEPGWGNEQFF